This T cell receptor (beta chain) was captured in a study of CD8 T cells in Susac syndrome. The CDR3 consists of 12 residues. The germline V gene encodes CDR1 MDHEN and CDR2 SYDVKM. V dropped 3 bases and J dropped 3 bases, with 6 bases sitting between them. With random hexamers, reverse transcription was performed on about 0.5 to 1 ug of RNA. TCRdb fed the immunoSEQ multiplex PCR reads into MiXCR, producing one record per CDR3 protein. The sample carries fewer than 85,000 distinct CDR3 sequences, less than 95% recorded once. This clonotype was obtained from a human donor with Susac syndrome. The sequencing sample was made of CD8+ T cells from PBMCs. The rearrangement uses TRBV28 and TRBJ2-7; no clear D gene. The CDR3 nucleotides read TGTGCCAGCAGTTTCTTAGACTACGAGCAGTACTTC. It codes for CASSFLDYEQYF.